This T cell receptor (beta chain) was recorded in a study of identical twins. Regarding the study as a whole: Model-predicted out-of-frame TCR alpha sharing fell below observed values in monozygotic twins. Clonotypes of the beta chain that were abundant in cord blood carried fewer insertions (memory repertoires showed none).

This clonotype turned up a few times. Antigen specificity is unknown. A universal primer site came from template switching; cDNA carried unique molecular identifiers. TCRdb processed the 5' RACE reads anew with MiXCR; each CDR3 protein has one entry. The sample has 450,000 or so distinct CDR3 sequences, 13% to 15% seen once. Healthy Caucasian donors formed the entire cohort. Another study also made use of these data, one on yellow fever vaccine responses in identical twins.

The sample taken for sequencing was CD4+ T cells sorted from blood. The sequence came from a woman aged 18-35 years in good health.

The CDR3, as DNA: TGTGCCAGCAGGGCTAGCTGGCGGGAGCTCGACGAGCAGTACTTC. This gives the protein CASRASWRELDEQYF. This sequence joins TRBV6-2 or TRBV6-3 and TRBJ2-7; 7 bases are shared with TRBD2. CDR1 is MNHEY and CDR2 is SVGEGT in the germline V gene. V lost 6 bases to trimming and J lost 5 bases; unmatched junction nucleotides: 13. This CDR3 contains 15 residues.